These T cell receptor beta chains were read from a single sample in a study of blood T cells in healthy people across ages. TCRdb re-called the 5' RACE reads with MiXCR, one entry per CDR3 protein. Counted here are some 1,800,000 distinct CDR3 sequences, approximately 39% occurring once; the ten biggest clones make up 23%. Sequenced sample: blood. All receptors derive from a human donor in good health. Each CDR3 is given with its conserved first and last residue. Each record gives: CDR3 protein, CDR3 DNA, D gene, clone size, J gene, V gene. A D gene is named only where the DNA matches it firmly. Some rows mark clone size as missing; the rest say once, few, many or name a class of expanded clone.

cdr3_aa: CASTLGADTQYF
cdr3_nt: TGTGCCAGCACCTTAGGTGCAGATACGCAGTATTTT
d_call: NA
clone_size: NA
j_call: TRBJ2-3
v_call: TRBV7-9

cdr3_aa: CASSPIRGQNQETQYF
cdr3_nt: TGCGCCAGCAGCCCTATACGCGGACAGAACCAAGAGACCCAGTACTTC
d_call: NA
clone_size: NA
j_call: TRBJ2-5
v_call: TRBV4-1

cdr3_aa: CSGLDSFNTEAFF
cdr3_nt: TGCAGCGGCCTGGACAGCTTTAACACTGAAGCTTTCTTT
d_call: NA
clone_size: NA
j_call: TRBJ1-1
v_call: TRBV29-1

cdr3_aa: CAWSNGGIVNQPQHF
cdr3_nt: TGTGCCTGGAGTAATGGGGGGATCGTGAATCAGCCCCAGCATTTT
d_call: NA
clone_size: NA
j_call: TRBJ1-5
v_call: TRBV30

cdr3_aa: CASSLVYTDTQYF
cdr3_nt: TGTGCCAGCAGCTTAGTCTACACAGATACGCAGTATTTT
d_call: NA
clone_size: many
j_call: TRBJ2-3
v_call: TRBV7-2

cdr3_aa: CASSPVGGRTGELFF
cdr3_nt: TGTGCCAGCAGCCCTGTCGGGGGTAGGACCGGGGAGCTGTTTTTT
d_call: NA
clone_size: few
j_call: TRBJ2-2
v_call: TRBV7-2

cdr3_aa: CASGTGGFSSYNSPLHF
cdr3_nt: TGTGCCAGCGGGACAGGGGGCTTTAGCTCCTATAATTCACCCCTCCACTTT
d_call: TRBD1
clone_size: few
j_call: TRBJ1-6
v_call: TRBV6-6

cdr3_aa: CASFGRCNQPQHF
cdr3_nt: TGTGCCAGTTTTGGACGATGCAATCAGCCCCAGCATTTT
d_call: NA
clone_size: NA
j_call: TRBJ1-5
v_call: TRBV6-8

cdr3_aa: CASSYVMGAGGQPQHF
cdr3_nt: TGTGCCAGCAGTTACGTTATGGGGGCCGGGGGGCAGCCCCAGCATTTT
d_call: NA
clone_size: NA
j_call: TRBJ1-5
v_call: TRBV6-2/TRBV6-3

cdr3_aa: CASGLVRGGGKAAETQYF
cdr3_nt: TGTGCTAGTGGTTTGGTCCGTGGGGGGGGGAAGGCTGCAGAGACCCAGTACTTC
d_call: TRBD2
clone_size: NA
j_call: TRBJ2-5
v_call: TRBV12-5

cdr3_aa: CSARDLPRASETQYF
cdr3_nt: TGCAGTGCTAGAGACCTACCCAGGGCGTCGGAGACCCAGTACTTC
d_call: NA
clone_size: NA
j_call: TRBJ2-5
v_call: TRBV20-1

cdr3_aa: CASSQVGGVGETQYF
cdr3_nt: TGCGCCAGCAGCCAAGTCGGCGGGGTAGGAGAGACCCAGTACTTC
d_call: NA
clone_size: NA
j_call: TRBJ2-5
v_call: TRBV4-1

cdr3_aa: CASSHLPNSGGAQDTQYF
cdr3_nt: TGCGCCAGCAGCCACTTACCCAATAGCGGGGGGGCCCAAGATACGCAGTATTTT
d_call: TRBD2
clone_size: NA
j_call: TRBJ2-3
v_call: TRBV4-3

cdr3_aa: CSAIGTGDSGANVLTF
cdr3_nt: TGCAGCGCTATAGGGACGGGGGACTCTGGGGCCAACGTCCTGACTTTC
d_call: NA
clone_size: NA
j_call: TRBJ2-6
v_call: TRBV29-1

cdr3_aa: CASSQTRVSSETQYF
cdr3_nt: TGTGCCAGCAGCCAAACTAGAGTTTCCTCAGAGACCCAGTACTTC
d_call: NA
clone_size: NA
j_call: TRBJ2-5
v_call: TRBV14

cdr3_aa: CASRGQGFNEQYF
cdr3_nt: TGCGCCAGCAGGGGACAGGGGTTTAACGAGCAGTACTTC
d_call: TRBD1
clone_size: NA
j_call: TRBJ2-7
v_call: TRBV5-1

cdr3_aa: CASSKDSSVGYTF
cdr3_nt: TGTGCCAGCAGCAAGGACAGCTCGGTGGGCTACACCTTC
d_call: NA
clone_size: few
j_call: TRBJ1-2
v_call: TRBV7-9

cdr3_aa: CSVSPGGEETQFF
cdr3_nt: TGCAGCGTCTCCCCCGGGGGGGAAGAGACCCAGTTCTTC
d_call: TRBD2
clone_size: few
j_call: TRBJ2-1
v_call: TRBV29-1

cdr3_aa: CASSDPGLAEETQYF
cdr3_nt: TGTGCCAGCAGCGATCCGGGACTAGCGGAAGAGACCCAGTACTTC
d_call: TRBD2
clone_size: NA
j_call: TRBJ2-5
v_call: TRBV7-2

cdr3_aa: CASSEARDRGGDNEQFF
cdr3_nt: TGTGCCAGCAGTGAAGCTCGGGACAGGGGAGGTGACAATGAGCAGTTCTTC
d_call: TRBD1
clone_size: NA
j_call: TRBJ2-1
v_call: TRBV2

cdr3_aa: CASSQESDTTEAFF
cdr3_nt: TGTGCCAGCAGCCAGGAGTCGGACACCACTGAAGCTTTCTTT
d_call: NA
clone_size: NA
j_call: TRBJ1-1
v_call: TRBV7-8

cdr3_aa: CASSRVVAGELFF
cdr3_nt: TGTGCCAGCAGCCGGGTCGTGGCCGGGGAGCTGTTTTTT
d_call: NA
clone_size: few
j_call: TRBJ2-2
v_call: TRBV6-5

cdr3_aa: CASRLTGRNTEAFF
cdr3_nt: TGTGCCAGCAGATTGACAGGGAGGAACACTGAAGCTTTCTTT
d_call: TRBD1
clone_size: few
j_call: TRBJ1-1
v_call: TRBV7-3

cdr3_aa: CASSFERESSGEKLFF
cdr3_nt: TGTGCCAGCAGTTTTGAGAGGGAATCCTCGGGGGAAAAACTGTTTTTT
d_call: NA
clone_size: NA
j_call: TRBJ1-4
v_call: TRBV12-3/TRBV12-4

cdr3_aa: CSVASGGTFSSYEQYF
cdr3_nt: TGCAGCGTCGCAAGCGGGGGGACTTTTAGCTCCTACGAGCAGTACTTC
d_call: TRBD2
clone_size: NA
j_call: TRBJ2-7
v_call: TRBV29-1

cdr3_aa: CASSPTVGTEYGYTF
cdr3_nt: TGCGCCAGCAGCCCGACTGTCGGGACAGAATATGGCTACACCTTC
d_call: TRBD1
clone_size: NA
j_call: TRBJ1-2
v_call: TRBV5-1

cdr3_aa: CSAIPAGGRREQFF
cdr3_nt: TGCAGTGCTATTCCAGCGGGGGGGCGAAGAGAGCAGTTCTTC
d_call: TRBD2
clone_size: NA
j_call: TRBJ2-1
v_call: TRBV20-1

cdr3_aa: CASTPRANEQFF
cdr3_nt: TGTGCCAGCACGCCCAGGGCCAATGAGCAGTTCTTC
d_call: NA
clone_size: NA
j_call: TRBJ2-1
v_call: TRBV6-6

cdr3_aa: CSARMGAGGSYEQYF
cdr3_nt: TGCAGTGCTAGGATGGGAGCCGGTGGCTCCTACGAGCAGTACTTC
d_call: NA
clone_size: NA
j_call: TRBJ2-7
v_call: TRBV20-1

cdr3_aa: CAISPVWGQDQETQYF
cdr3_nt: TGTGCCATCAGTCCAGTCTGGGGACAGGACCAAGAGACCCAGTACTTC
d_call: TRBD1
clone_size: many
j_call: TRBJ2-5
v_call: TRBV10-3

cdr3_aa: CATSSKTDTQYF
cdr3_nt: TGTGCCACCAGCAGTAAGACAGATACGCAGTATTTT
d_call: NA
clone_size: few
j_call: TRBJ2-3
v_call: TRBV24-1

cdr3_aa: CSVLSGGADTQYF
cdr3_nt: TGCAGTGTTCTCAGCGGGGGGGCAGATACGCAGTATTTT
d_call: TRBD2
clone_size: few
j_call: TRBJ2-3
v_call: TRBV20-1

cdr3_aa: CASTETILGANVLTF
cdr3_nt: TGTGCCAGCACCGAGACAATTTTGGGGGCCAACGTCCTGACTTTC
d_call: NA
clone_size: few
j_call: TRBJ2-6
v_call: TRBV6-2/TRBV6-3

cdr3_aa: CASSDPLAGYYEQYF
cdr3_nt: TGTGCCAGCAGTGACCCTCTAGCGGGGTATTACGAGCAGTACTTC
d_call: TRBD2
clone_size: NA
j_call: TRBJ2-7
v_call: TRBV2

cdr3_aa: CASSQMAGTPTYEQYF
cdr3_nt: TGCGCCAGCAGCCAGATGGCCGGGACACCGACCTACGAGCAGTACTTC
d_call: NA
clone_size: NA
j_call: TRBJ2-7
v_call: TRBV4-1

cdr3_aa: CSVGAGDHEQYF
cdr3_nt: TGCAGCGTTGGGGCAGGGGACCACGAGCAGTACTTC
d_call: NA
clone_size: NA
j_call: TRBJ2-7
v_call: TRBV29-1

cdr3_aa: CAISAGIGYGYTF
cdr3_nt: TGTGCCATCAGTGCAGGGATCGGCTATGGCTACACCTTC
d_call: NA
clone_size: NA
j_call: TRBJ1-2
v_call: TRBV10-3

cdr3_aa: CASGTGGNTEAFF
cdr3_nt: TGTGCCAGTGGGACAGGGGGTAACACTGAAGCTTTCTTT
d_call: TRBD1
clone_size: NA
j_call: TRBJ1-1
v_call: TRBV12-3/TRBV12-4

cdr3_aa: CASSQDFSPGQENEKLFF
cdr3_nt: TGCGCCAGCAGCCAAGATTTCAGTCCGGGACAGGAAAATGAAAAACTGTTTTTT
d_call: TRBD1
clone_size: NA
j_call: TRBJ1-4
v_call: TRBV4-3

cdr3_aa: CSNYEQYF
cdr3_nt: TGCAGTAACTACGAGCAGTACTTC
d_call: NA
clone_size: few
j_call: TRBJ2-7
v_call: TRBV20-1

cdr3_aa: CASSVGTRYKQYF
cdr3_nt: TGTGCCAGCAGCGTCGGGACGAGGTACAAGCAGTACTTC
d_call: NA
clone_size: NA
j_call: TRBJ2-4
v_call: TRBV9

cdr3_aa: CASSPRTGTYNEQYF
cdr3_nt: TGTGCCAGCAGCCCACGGACAGGAACCTACAATGAGCAGTACTTC
d_call: TRBD1
clone_size: NA
j_call: TRBJ2-5
v_call: TRBV4-2

cdr3_aa: CASSLSPDLYEQYF
cdr3_nt: TGTGCCAGCAGCTTGAGCCCCGACCTCTACGAGCAGTACTTC
d_call: NA
clone_size: NA
j_call: TRBJ2-7
v_call: TRBV5-5

cdr3_aa: CASSLNMRGYGYTF
cdr3_nt: TGTGCCAGCAGCTTGAATATGCGGGGCTATGGCTACACCTTC
d_call: NA
clone_size: few
j_call: TRBJ1-2
v_call: TRBV5-6

cdr3_aa: CASSYSGRPHEAFF
cdr3_nt: TGTGCCAGCAGTTACTCAGGGCGGCCACATGAAGCTTTCTTT
d_call: NA
clone_size: NA
j_call: TRBJ1-1
v_call: TRBV6-5

cdr3_aa: CASSHRTSVYNEQFF
cdr3_nt: TGTGCCAGCAGCCATAGGACTAGCGTCTACAATGAGCAGTTCTTC
d_call: TRBD2
clone_size: NA
j_call: TRBJ2-1
v_call: TRBV2

cdr3_aa: CASSLGTGQLRLSGYTF
cdr3_nt: TGTGCCAGCAGCCTGGGAACAGGGCAGTTAAGGCTGAGCGGCTACACCTTC
d_call: NA
clone_size: NA
j_call: TRBJ1-2
v_call: TRBV9

cdr3_aa: CASSLAEGWHNEQFF
cdr3_nt: TGTGCCAGCAGCTTAGCGGAGGGGTGGCACAATGAGCAGTTCTTC
d_call: NA
clone_size: few
j_call: TRBJ2-1
v_call: TRBV7-8

cdr3_aa: CASSLSGGLAGRLRGNEQFF
cdr3_nt: TGCGCCAGCAGCTTGTCCGGGGGACTAGCGGGGAGATTGCGTGGCAATGAGCAGTTCTTC
d_call: TRBD2
clone_size: NA
j_call: TRBJ2-1
v_call: TRBV5-1